Each of the 25 T cell receptor beta chains below was sequenced from the same sample in a study of T cell responses to AZD1222 COVID-19 vaccine. Generated by immunoSEQ multiplex PCR, the TCRdb table keeps only in-frame clones and is missing some. The table records 92,000 or so clones, approximately 89% of them present only once. Sequenced material: peripheral blood, taken 28 days after the second AZD1222 dose. The receptors were gathered from an adult who received the AZD1222 COVID-19 vaccine.

The rearrangement links TRBV30 to TRBJ1-2, with unresolved D. The V and J ends lost 3 bases and 5 bases respectively, with 10 bases between them. CDR3 length: 12 amino acids. Germline CDR1 is GTSNPN and CDR2 is SVGIG (reference sequence). DNA of the CDR3: TGTGCCTGGAGGGTACAGCTATATGGCTACACCTTC. Amino acids: CAWRVQLYGYTF. The full variable domain, in which reference TRBV30 and TRBJ1-2 provide the parts outside the CDR3, is SQTIHQWPATLVQPVGSPLSLECTVEGTSNPNLYWYRQAAGRGLQLLFYSVGIGQISSEVPQNLSASRPQDRQFILSSKKLLLSDSGFYLCAWRVQLYGYTFGSGTRLTVV.

This clone is a singleton in its sample. The CDR3 spells CASSLGTGNEKLFF. CDR3 nucleotide sequence: TGCGCCAGCAGCCTAGGGACAGGGAACGAAAAACTGTTTTTT. This chain links TRBV5-1 with TRBJ1-4, with 9 bases identical to TRBD1. V was clipped by 4 bases and J by 8 bases; unmatched bases: 6. Germline loops: CDR1 SGHRS, CDR2 YFSETQ. The CDR3 has 14 residues. Looking up the rest from reference TRBV5-1 and TRBJ1-4 gives the full variable domain: KAGVTQTPRYLIKTRGQQVTLSCSPISGHRSVSWYQQTPGQGLQFLFEYFSETQRNKGNFPGRFSGRQFSNSRSEMNVSTLELGDSALYLCASSLGTGNEKLFFGSGTQLSVL.

The chain uses TRBV4-1 and TRBJ2-1; a possible D gene is TRBD1 (6 bases). The germline V gene has CDR1 MGHRA and CDR2 YSYEKL. The CDR3 totals 16 residues. Trimming stripped 4 bases from V and 0 bases from J, with 13 bases between. This CDR3 reads CASSPQGGNSYNEQFF. In DNA, the CDR3 is TGCGCCAGCAGCCCTCAAGGGGGTAACTCCTACAATGAGCAGTTCTTC.

CDR3 bases: TGTGCCAGCAGCGCCCCCCTTATAGCGGGGACGGCAGATACGCAGTATTTT. The encoded protein is CASSAPLIAGTADTQYF. V is TRBV9 and J is TRBJ2-3; 8 nucleotides align to TRBD2. This CDR3 has 17 residues. V was clipped by 3 bases and J by 4 bases; unmatched bases: 13. Per germline, CDR1 SGDLS and CDR2 YYNGEE.

V and J are TRBV27 and TRBJ1-1; D is undetermined. The V gene's germline CDR1 is MNHEY and CDR2 SMNVEV (reference sequence). CDR3 length: 16 residues. The V gene lost 5 bases and the J gene lost 0 bases, with 16 bases spanning the gap. The CDR3 DNA reads as TGTGCCAGCAGTCCTTGGGGAGGCCGTATGAACACTGAAGCTTTCTTT. Its translation: CASSPWGGRMNTEAFF.

The J gene is TRBJ1-2, the V gene TRBV13; 10 bases line up with TRBD1. The trim removed 3 bases at V and 4 bases at J, leaving 8 bases unmatched. The CDR3 is 16 residues long. Germline CDR1 reads PRHDT; CDR2 reads FYEKMQ (reference sequence). The CDR3 loop reads CASSLALTGGVYGYTF. As DNA, the CDR3 is TGTGCCAGCAGCTTGGCGCTGACAGGGGGCGTCTATGGCTACACCTTC.

The rearrangement joins TRBV7-2 to TRBJ1-2; 10 bases are shared with TRBD1. This CDR3 region has 14 residues. Germline-derived CDR1 and CDR2 are SGHTA and FQGNSA. The ends lost 3 bases at V and 7 bases at J; junction bases unmatched: 5. In nucleotides, the CDR3 is TGTGCCAGCAGCTTCCGGGACAGGGGCGGTGGCTACACCTTC. It yields the protein CASSFRDRGGGYTF. The whole variable domain, filled in from reference TRBV7-2 and TRBJ1-2, reads GAGVSQSPSNKVTEKGKDVELRCDPISGHTALYWYRQSLGQGLEFLIYFQGNSAPDKSGLPSDRFSAERTGGSVSTLTIQRTQQEDSAVYLCASSFRDRGGGYTFGSGTRLTVV.

The V gene is TRBV20-1, the J gene TRBJ1-1; tentative D call: TRBD1 (6 bases). V was clipped by 6 bases and J by 8 bases, with 10 bases between them. CDR3 size: 10 residues. Germline V lookup: CDR1 DFQATT, CDR2 SNEGSKA (reference sequence). The CDR3, as DNA: TGCAGTGCCTTTACAGGGGAAGCTTTCTTT. Its translation is CSAFTGEAFF.

The V call is TRBV21-1, the J call TRBJ2-4; TRBD1 reflects the table's D call only, with no check against the DNA. TRBV21-1 is reported as a pseudogene. The CDR3 loop spans 17 amino acids. CDR3 sequence (DNA): TGTGCCAGCAGCAAAAGTGGACTGGACAGGGGGGGTGGCATTCAGTACTTC. As protein: CASSKSGLDRGGGIQYF.

This chain connects TRBV6-4 to TRBJ2-7, with TRBD2 matching over 8 bases. The ends lost 5 bases at V and 2 bases at J; junction bases unmatched: 5. The germline V gene has CDR1 MRHNA and CDR2 SNTAGT. The CDR3 is 14 residues long. The CDR3 here is CASSKTGGAYEQYF. The CDR3 nucleotides read TGTGCCAGCAGTAAGACGGGGGGGGCCTACGAGCAGTACTTC.

The chain recombines TRBV10-1 with TRBJ1-6; 7 bases line up with TRBD1. This CDR3 contains 14 residues. After removal of 4 bases from V and 10 bases from J, the junction contained 7 bases not matched to a gene. Germline V gene sequence: CDR1 WNHNN, CDR2 SYGVQD (reference sequence). As DNA, the CDR3 is TGCGCCAGCAGTGGAACAGGGGAAAGCTCACCCCTCCACTTT. Translation gives CASSGTGESSPLHF.

The chain recombines TRBV6-1 with TRBJ2-3; 12 bases line up with TRBD2. V trimming: 0 bases; J trimming: 2 bases; junction bases outside the gene matches: 12. The CDR3 sequence is 20 residues long. Germline CDR1 is MNHNS and CDR2 is SASEGT. CDR3 region: CASSEAGGLAGGLITDTQYF. The CDR3 nucleotides read TGTGCCAGCAGTGAAGCAGGAGGGCTAGCGGGGGGGCTGATCACAGATACGCAGTATTTT.

The rearrangement uses TRBV7-3 and TRBJ1-2; 7 bases are a match to TRBD1. CDR3 length equals 14 residues. V shed 5 bases, J shed 4 bases, and the junction held 7 bases outside the gene matches. Germline V gene data show CDR1 as SGHTA and CDR2 as FQGTGA. This CDR3 reads CASSLTGTAYGYTF. CDR3 sequence (DNA): TGTGCCAGCAGCCTGACCGGGACAGCCTATGGCTACACCTTC.

V is TRBV30 and J is TRBJ2-5; D is unclear. The CDR3 consists of 12 residues. In germline, CDR1 is GTSNPN, CDR2 SVGIG (reference sequence). Trimming left V 4 bases short and J 5 bases short, with 11 bases between. As DNA, the CDR3 is TGTGCCTGGATAGTAGGTCCCGAGACCCAGTACTTC. Translation: CAWIVGPETQYF.

CDR3 DNA sequence: TGTGCCAGCAGCGGGGAAGAGACCCAGTACTTC. This codes for CASSGEETQYF. The gene calls are TRBV9 and TRBJ2-5; no clear D gene. Germline lookup yields CDR1 SGDLS and CDR2 YYNGEE. The CDR3 consists of 11 residues. V dropped 3 bases and J dropped 3 bases, with 3 bases sitting between them.

The J gene is TRBJ2-3, the V gene TRBV7-9, with a weak D call TRBD1 (6 bases). Germline CDR1 and CDR2: SEHNR and FQNEAQ (reference sequence). The CDR3 is 15 amino acids. Trimming took off 0 bases at V and 7 bases at J, with 14 bases between the two ends. This CDR3 is CASSLARDIINTQYF. As DNA, the CDR3 is TGTGCCAGCAGCTTAGCCCGGGACATAATCAATACGCAGTATTTT. Looking up the rest from reference TRBV7-9 and TRBJ2-3 gives the full variable domain: DTGVSQNPRHKITKRGQNVTFRCDPISEHNRLYWYRQTLGQGPEFLTYFQNEAQLEKSRLLSDRFSAERPKGSFSTLEIQRTEQGDSAMYLCASSLARDIINTQYFGPGTRLTVL.

This chain links TRBV14 with TRBJ1-1, with D perhaps TRBD1 (5 bases). The length of the CDR3 is 15 residues. Trimming shortened V by 4 bases and J by 5 bases, and 17 bases separated the two germline ends. Germline V gives CDR1 SGHDN, CDR2 FVKESK. The CDR3 loop is CASSPVVGVNTEAFF. For the CDR3, the DNA is TGTGCCAGCAGCCCCGTGGTAGGGGTAAATACTGAAGCTTTCTTT.

The chain links TRBV4-2 to TRBJ1-2, with D possibly matching TRBD1 (6 bases). Germline V gene data show CDR1 as LGHNA and CDR2 as YNFKEQ. The V end lost 5 bases, the J end lost 2 bases, and 18 bases lay between the germline ends. The CDR3 loop spans 16 amino acids. CDR3 sequence reads: CASSYQTGGPNYGYTF. In DNA form, the CDR3 reads TGTGCCAGCAGCTACCAGACAGGCGGGCCAAACTATGGCTACACCTTC.

The gene calls are TRBV24-1 and TRBJ2-1; 9 nucleotides align to TRBD2. There are 15 residues in the CDR3. The germline CDR1 and CDR2 sequences are KGHDR and SFDVKD. With 7 bases clipped from V and 7 bases from J, the junction kept 10 bases outside the gene matches. The CDR3 reads CATSAEERGVNEQFF. CDR3 coding DNA: TGTGCCACCAGCGCCGAGGAGCGGGGGGTAAATGAGCAGTTCTTC.

The rearrangement joins TRBV4-2 to TRBJ1-2, with TRBD1 as a possible D gene (5 bases). This CDR3 region has 16 residues. V lost 1 base and J lost 4, with 16 bases in between. CDR1 and CDR2 from the germline V gene are LGHNA and YNFKEQ. This chain's CDR3 is CASSQARLTDTYGYTF. The CDR3 region has the DNA TGTGCCAGCAGCCAAGCTAGACTAACGGACACCTATGGCTACACCTTC.

The chain employs TRBV5-1 and TRBJ1-6, with a tentative D call TRBD1 (6 bases). CDR1 and CDR2 from the germline V gene are SGHRS and YFSETQ. Trimming removed 0 bases from V and 0 bases from J, with 13 bases in between. CDR3 size: 18 residues. CDR3 in amino acids: CASSLEGGPYSYNSPLHF. As DNA, the CDR3 is TGCGCCAGCAGCTTGGAGGGGGGGCCCTACTCCTATAATTCACCCCTCCACTTT.

V is TRBV19 and J is TRBJ1-1, with 7 bases fitting TRBD1. CDR3 length: 17 amino acids. CDR1 and CDR2 (germline): LNHDA, SQIVND (reference sequence). The J segment lost 4 bases and the V segment lost 10 bases, leaving 21 bases of the junction unmatched. The CDR3 spells CATTGSRGGTLGTEAFF. CDR3 DNA sequence: TGTGCCACTACCGGGTCTCGAGGGGGCACATTGGGCACTGAAGCTTTCTTT.

V usage is TRBV7-9 and J usage is TRBJ1-5; D ambiguous. The CDR3 contains 12 residues. Per germline, CDR1 SEHNR and CDR2 FQNEAQ (reference sequence). Between the trimmed V and J ends, which lost 1 base and 5 bases, there was a span of 3 bases. CDR3 protein: CASSLGYQPQHF. Here the CDR3 DNA reads TGTGCCAGCAGCTTAGGTTATCAGCCCCAGCATTTT.

CDR3 DNA sequence: TGTGCCAGCAGTGAGGGAAGGGTGGGATCCTACGAGCAGTACTTC. It encodes CASSEGRVGSYEQYF. The rearrangement uses TRBV6-1 and TRBJ2-7; D not resolved. Germline assignment: CDR1 MNHNS and CDR2 SASEGT. The V end was cut by 3 bases, the J end by 1 base, with 13 bases between. This CDR3 region has 15 residues.

The chain links TRBV7-9 to TRBJ1-1, with 9 bases lining up with TRBD1. Germline CDR1 and CDR2: SEHNR and FQNEAQ (reference sequence). V was pared by 5 bases and J by 4 bases, with 8 bases of the junction left unmatched. This CDR3 has 15 residues. The CDR3 reads CASSPWTGARTEAFF. The CDR3 DNA is TGTGCCAGCAGCCCGTGGACAGGGGCCCGCACTGAAGCTTTCTTT.